The source of this T cell receptor (beta chain) is a study of naive and memory T cell subsets. General study points: Potentially, T cell activation and differentiation skew this RNA-based measurement.

This clonotype was counted ten times or more. What it recognizes is unknown. Whole-blood samples were roughly 2.3 ml of peripheral blood from healthy adult volunteers. An oligonucleotide containing a UMI was ligated to the 3' end of TCR cDNA. Reverse transcription of blood and skin TCR RNA was primed at alpha and beta constant regions. TCRdb passed the 5' RACE reads through MiXCR, listing each CDR3 protein once. The sample includes tens of thousands of distinct CDR3 sequences, 4% to 4.5% of them seen just once. Trimming removed 5 bases from V and 6 bases from J, with 14 bases in between. This CDR3 spans 14 amino acids. Germline CDR1 is SEHNR and CDR2 is FQNEAQ (reference sequence).

This clonotype was sampled from a male donor in good health. The V and J genes are TRBV7-9 and TRBJ2-4; D is perhaps TRBD1 or TRBD2 (6 bases each). The DNA for the CDR3 is TGTGCCAGCAGCCCGCAAGGGGGGATAAACATTCAGTACTTC. Encoded protein: CASSPQGGINIQYF.